One sample yielded the 27 T cell receptor beta chains listed below, sequenced in a study of OX40 agonist ivuxolimab in advanced cancers. Assay: immunoSEQ multiplex PCR; the TCRdb copy retains only in-frame clones and omits some. Here the sample spans roughly 65,000 clones, approximately 86% being singletons. The input for sequencing was CD4+ or CD8+ T cells sorted from blood, taken in a trial of the OX40 agonist ivuxolimab. Receptor source: an adult with an advanced solid tumor such as melanoma, head and neck, liver or kidney cancer.

This sequence joins TRBV28 and TRBJ1-2; tentatively, D is TRBD1 (6 bases). CDR3 length equals 16 residues. Germline CDR1 is MDHEN and CDR2 is SYDVKM. V gave up 3 bases and J gave up 6 bases, with 20 bases separating them. CDR3 residues: CASSFPPGGQGNGYTF. Written as DNA, the CDR3 is TGTGCCAGCAGTTTCCCCCCCGGGGGGCAGGGAAATGGCTACACCTTC.

The rearrangement joins TRBV5-1 to TRBJ2-7; TRBD1 matches at 11 bases. This CDR3 is 14 amino acids long. The V gene's germline CDR1 is SGHRS and CDR2 YFSETQ. J gave up 3 bases and V 4 bases, and 3 bases lay outside the gene matches. The CDR3 DNA sequence: TGCGCCAGCAGCGGAGGGACAGGGGGCTACGAGCAGTACTTC. This gives the protein CASSGGTGGYEQYF.

This clone came up once. The chain carries TRBV19 and TRBJ2-2, with D possibly being TRBD2 (6 bases). Germline CDR1 and CDR2: LNHDA and SQIVND (reference sequence). The V end was cut by 3 bases, the J end by 0 bases, with 11 bases between. This CDR3 comprises 16 residues. DNA for the CDR3: TGTGCCAGTAGTATGGGGCGGGGACCGAACACCGGGGAGCTGTTTTTT. Translated: CASSMGRGPNTGELFF.

In nucleotides, the CDR3 is TGTGCCAGCAGTGAGTCGGTGAACACTGAAGCTTTCTTT. Protein: CASSESVNTEAFF. This chain uses TRBV6-5 with TRBJ1-1; no reliable D call. Between the trimmed V and J ends, which lost 5 bases and 0 bases, there was a span of 7 bases. Germline values: CDR1 MNHEY, CDR2 SVGAGI. The CDR3 runs to 13 residues.

The gene calls are TRBV28 and TRBJ1-2; 8 nucleotides agree with TRBD1. The CDR3 runs to 13 residues. Germline loops: CDR1 MDHEN, CDR2 SYDVKM. V shed 8 bases and J 2 bases; nucleotides not matched to a gene: 4. The CDR3 bases are TGTGCCAGCCAGGACAGGGCCAACTATGGCTACACCTTC. Translating gives CASQDRANYGYTF.

The chain is built from TRBV4-1 and TRBJ2-1; 12 bases fit TRBD2. Per the germline V gene, CDR1 is MGHRA and CDR2 is YSYEKL. V was pared by 2 bases and J by 6 bases, with 5 bases of the junction left unmatched. The CDR3 is made up of 16 amino acids. CDR3 in amino acids: CASSQTGLAGFNEQFF. The CDR3 DNA is TGCGCCAGCAGCCAAACGGGACTAGCGGGCTTCAATGAGCAGTTCTTC.

The V and J genes are TRBV6-5 and TRBJ2-7, with 8 nucleotides matching TRBD2. The germline CDR1 and CDR2 sequences are MNHEY and SVGAGI. The CDR3 has 13 residues. V lost 8 bases and J lost 3; bases outside the gene matches: 6. CDR3 coding DNA: TGTGCCAGCGGGCGGGGGGCTCACTACGAGCAGTACTTC. It codes for CASGRGAHYEQYF.

As DNA, the CDR3 is TGCGCCAGCAGCGATGGGACAGGGGAAAAACTGTTTTTT. Amino acids: CASSDGTGEKLFF. The V gene is TRBV5-1, the J gene TRBJ1-4; 9 bases are a match to TRBD1. V dropped 4 bases and J dropped 8; count of bases not matched to a gene: 3. CDR1 and CDR2 from the germline V gene are SGHRS and YFSETQ. This CDR3 region has 13 residues.

In its sample, this clone was seen once. V and J are TRBV27 and TRBJ2-6; D may correspond to TRBD1 or TRBD2 (6 bases each). The CDR3 is 15 amino acids. V shed 7 bases and J shed 9 bases, with 19 bases lying between them. Germline CDR1 and CDR2: MNHEY and SMNVEV (reference sequence). The CDR3 DNA reads as TGTGCCAGCACCACCTCCTTTGGGGGGCTCAACGTCCTGACTTTC. Translated: CASTTSFGGLNVLTF. Looking up the rest from reference TRBV27 and TRBJ2-6 gives the full variable domain: EAQVTQNPRYLITVTGKKLTVTCSQNMNHEYMSWYRQDPGLGLRQIYYSMNVEVTDKGDVPEGYKVSRKEKRNFPLILESPSPNQTSLYFCASTTSFGGLNVLTFGAGSRLTVL.

The chain is built from TRBV9 and TRBJ2-5, with no clear D. The CDR3 consists of 11 residues. In germline, CDR1 is SGDLS, CDR2 YYNGEE. The V end was cut by 0 bases, the J end by 3 bases, with 0 bases between. The CDR3 is CASSVEETQYF. In DNA form, the CDR3 reads TGTGCCAGCAGCGTAGAAGAGACCCAGTACTTC.

The chain links TRBV19 to TRBJ2-3; 10 nucleotides agree with TRBD2. V shed 7 bases, J shed 0 bases, and the junction held 4 bases outside the gene matches. Germline V gene lookup returns CDR1 LNHDA and CDR2 SQIVND (reference sequence). The CDR3 consists of 15 residues. DNA of the CDR3: TGTGCCAGTAATATGGGACTAGCGAGCACAGATACGCAGTATTTT. Its protein is CASNMGLASTDTQYF.

This clone was detected only a few times. The genes are TRBV7-7 and TRBJ2-5, with 11 bases identical to TRBD1. This CDR3 spans 16 amino acids. Germline V CDR1 and CDR2: SSHAT, FNYEAQ (reference sequence). V lost 5 bases to trimming and J lost 4 bases; unmatched junction nucleotides: 9. Here the CDR3 reads CASSRRGQGAGETQYF. CDR3 coding DNA: TGTGCCAGCAGCCGGCGTGGACAGGGGGCAGGAGAGACCCAGTACTTC.

This clone has only one observation. The CDR3 nucleotides are TGTGCCAGCAGCTTGAATAGGGGCTACGAGCAGTACTTC. It translates to CASSLNRGYEQYF. The chain couples TRBV7-2 to TRBJ2-7; tentatively, D is TRBD1 (5 bases). Between the trimmed V and J ends, which lost 3 bases and 3 bases, there was a span of 9 bases. Germline values: CDR1 SGHTA, CDR2 FQGNSA. There are 13 residues in the CDR3.

The table lists this clone with a count of one. The V call is TRBV7-2, the J call TRBJ2-5; no definite D call. Germline V CDR1 and CDR2: SGHTA, FQGNSA. The CDR3 is 13 residues long. V was cut by 3 bases and J by 5 bases, with 10 bases left in between. The CDR3 loop reads CASSFGVGETQYF. DNA for the CDR3: TGTGCCAGCAGCTTTGGGGTCGGCGAGACCCAGTACTTC. Full variable domain (missing parts from reference TRBV7-2 and TRBJ2-5): GAGVSQSPSNKVTEKGKDVELRCDPISGHTALYWYRQSLGQGLEFLIYFQGNSAPDKSGLPSDRFSAERTGGSVSTLTIQRTQQEDSAVYLCASSFGVGETQYFGPGTRLLVL.

V is TRBV2 and J is TRBJ2-7; TRBD1 matches at 9 bases. The CDR3 is 14 amino acids. V was clipped by 1 base and J by 2 bases; unmatched bases: 0. In germline, CDR1 is SNHLY, CDR2 FYNNEI. The DNA for the CDR3 is TGTGCCAGCAGTGAAGGGACAGGGGCCTACGAGCAGTACTTC. Residues: CASSEGTGAYEQYF.

The chain links TRBV6-5 to TRBJ1-5; D is ambiguous. The CDR3 spans 14 residues. CDR1 MNHEY and CDR2 SVGAGI come from the germline V gene. V was pared by 7 bases and J by 4 bases, with 14 bases between. DNA for the CDR3: TGTGCCAGCATCAACCTGGGAGGAAATCAGCCCCAGCATTTT. It codes for CASINLGGNQPQHF.

The gene calls are TRBV5-1 and TRBJ2-3, with no clear D. V was clipped by 1 base and J by 2 bases, with 8 bases between them. CDR1 SGHRS and CDR2 YFSETQ come from the germline V gene. The CDR3 has 14 residues. CDR3 in amino acids: CASSLYQNTDTQYF. In nucleotides, the CDR3 is TGCGCCAGCAGCTTGTATCAGAACACAGATACGCAGTATTTT.

The chain combines TRBV27 with TRBJ2-2, with 7 bases lining up with TRBD1. V lost 8 bases, J lost 1 base, and 22 bases stayed unmatched. The CDR3 is 20 residues long. Germline V gene sequence: CDR1 MNHEY, CDR2 SMNVEV (reference sequence). CDR3 amino acids: CASLTTRSSVGQWNTGELFF. Written as DNA, the CDR3 is TGTGCCAGCCTTACTACCCGTAGCTCTGTGGGACAGTGGAACACCGGGGAGCTGTTTTTT.

The genes are TRBV4-1 and TRBJ2-5, with 10 bases aligning to TRBD2. The CDR3 consists of 18 residues. V shed 0 bases and J 3 bases; nucleotides not matched to a gene: 10. Germline V gives CDR1 MGHRA, CDR2 YSYEKL. CDR3 amino acids: CASSQDQGLAGGKETQYF. DNA of the CDR3: TGCGCCAGCAGCCAAGATCAGGGGTTAGCGGGGGGAAAAGAGACCCAGTACTTC.

V usage is TRBV7-9 and J usage is TRBJ1-1, with D unclear. Between the trimmed V and J ends, which lost 5 bases and 0 bases, there was a span of 7 bases. The CDR3 totals 13 residues. Germline assignment: CDR1 SEHNR and CDR2 FQNEAQ (reference sequence). The CDR3 DNA reads as TGTGCCAGCAGCCCGCAAGTGAACACTGAAGCTTTCTTT. As protein: CASSPQVNTEAFF.

The J gene is TRBJ2-1, the V gene TRBV11-3, with 10 nucleotides matching TRBD2. V shed 1 base, J shed 8 bases, and the junction held 11 bases outside the gene matches. CDR1 is SGHNT, CDR2 YENEEA, per germline. The CDR3 loop spans 17 amino acids. The CDR3 DNA reads TGTGCCAGCAGCTTAGGGGGAGGTCTAGCGGGAGAGCATGAGCAGTTCTTC. Protein: CASSLGGGLAGEHEQFF.

This clone was seen just once. The rearrangement joins TRBV5-8 to TRBJ2-5; 12 nucleotides agree with TRBD1. The CDR3 length is 17 residues. Germline V gene data show CDR1 as SGHTS and CDR2 as YDEGEE. V shed 2 bases, J shed 4 bases, and the junction held 9 bases outside the gene matches. The CDR3 region is CASSFTSGTGGGETQYF. In DNA, the CDR3 is TGTGCCAGCAGCTTTACCTCCGGGACAGGGGGCGGAGAGACCCAGTACTTC.

The gene calls are TRBV9 and TRBJ2-1, with 12 bases identical to TRBD2. The CDR3 consists of 14 residues. Germline assignment: CDR1 SGDLS and CDR2 YYNGEE. V lost 3 bases to trimming and J lost 11 bases; unmatched junction nucleotides: 6. In DNA, the CDR3 is TGTGCCAGCAGCGCCCGACTAGCGGGAGATAAGCAGTTCTTC. Translated: CASSARLAGDKQFF. Using reference TRBV9 and TRBJ2-1 for the parts outside the CDR3, the full variable domain is DSGVTQTPKHLITATGQRVTLRCSPRSGDLSVYWYQQSLDQGLQFLIQYYNGEERAKGNILERFSAQQFPDLHSELNLSSLELGDSALYFCASSARLAGDKQFFGPGTRLTVL.

This clone turned up a few times. The CDR3 is CAWSVYLGSEKLFF. The CDR3 DNA reads as TGTGCCTGGAGTGTATATCTGGGTAGTGAAAAACTGTTTTTT. The chain uses TRBV30 and TRBJ1-4; no firm D call. Germline V gives CDR1 GTSNPN, CDR2 SVGIG (reference sequence). With 0 bases removed from V and 7 bases from J, the gap between germline ends came to 12 bases. The CDR3 spans 14 residues.

The chain links TRBV9 to TRBJ1-3; D unresolved. V lost 0 bases, J lost 0 bases, and 10 bases lay in between. CDR1 is SGDLS, CDR2 YYNGEE, per germline. The CDR3 length is 16 residues. The CDR3 DNA sequence: TGTGCCAGCAGCGTAGGTGCAGTACGCTCTGGAAACACCATATATTTT. This codes for CASSVGAVRSGNTIYF.

This clone was found once. This chain links TRBV4-2 with TRBJ1-2; no clear D. The V end lost 0 bases, the J end lost 4 bases, and 12 bases lay between the germline ends. Germline loops: CDR1 LGHNA, CDR2 YNFKEQ. The CDR3 is made up of 15 amino acids. CDR3: CASSQDRGFSYGYTF. The CDR3 nucleotides read TGTGCCAGCAGCCAAGATCGAGGTTTTTCCTATGGCTACACCTTC.

The chain is built from TRBV5-1 and TRBJ2-1, with 8 bases identical to TRBD1. The CDR3 has 14 amino acids. Losses at the gene ends were 4 bases for V and 5 bases for J; bases not matched to a gene: 5. The germline V gene encodes CDR1 SGHRS and CDR2 YFSETQ. CDR3: CASSIRTGNNEQFF. In DNA form, the CDR3 reads TGCGCCAGCAGCATCCGGACAGGGAACAATGAGCAGTTCTTC.